The 3 T cell receptor beta chains below all came from one sample that was sequenced in a study of CD8+ T cells in alopecia areata. Isolated RNA was reverse transcribed into cDNA used as the sequencing template. Profiling relied on immunoSEQ multiplex PCR, and the TCRdb table lists in-frame clones only, not all of them. The sample lists 140,000 to 150,000 clones; about 51% were seen once. Treatment indicated: oral pan-JAK inhibitor, 5-10 mg twice daily. The sequencing used CD8+ T cells sorted from blood, collected at week 4, from a patient treated with tofacitinib. Receptor source: a human donor with alopecia areata.

This clone was recorded at least ten times. CDR3 protein: CASSGLAGTDTQYF. For the CDR3, the DNA is TGTGCCAGTAGTGGACTAGCGGGCACAGATACGCAGTATTTT. This sequence joins TRBV19 and TRBJ2-3; TRBD2 matches at 10 bases. The CDR3 runs 14 residues. V shed 5 bases, J shed 1 base, and the junction held 0 bases outside the gene matches. CDR1 and CDR2 (germline): LNHDA, SQIVND (reference sequence).

The chain employs TRBV27 and TRBJ1-2, with D uncertain. Germline values: CDR1 MNHEY, CDR2 SMNVEV (reference sequence). V shed 6 bases and J shed 4 bases, with 15 bases lying between them. CDR3 length: 14 amino acids. CDR3 nucleotides: TGTGCCAGCAGCCCTTGGCAGTACATCTATGGCTACACCTTC. Translation: CASSPWQYIYGYTF.

This clone was seen more than once but under ten times. In DNA form, the CDR3 reads TGCAGCGTTGACCGCCAGGGTATGGCGGAAGCTTTCTTT. This gives the protein CSVDRQGMAEAFF. The V call is TRBV29-1, the J call TRBJ1-1, with D possibly TRBD1 on 5 matching bases. Germline loops: CDR1 SQVTM, CDR2 ANQGSEA. V lost 3 bases to trimming and J lost 8 bases, with 16 bases between them. The CDR3 consists of 13 residues.